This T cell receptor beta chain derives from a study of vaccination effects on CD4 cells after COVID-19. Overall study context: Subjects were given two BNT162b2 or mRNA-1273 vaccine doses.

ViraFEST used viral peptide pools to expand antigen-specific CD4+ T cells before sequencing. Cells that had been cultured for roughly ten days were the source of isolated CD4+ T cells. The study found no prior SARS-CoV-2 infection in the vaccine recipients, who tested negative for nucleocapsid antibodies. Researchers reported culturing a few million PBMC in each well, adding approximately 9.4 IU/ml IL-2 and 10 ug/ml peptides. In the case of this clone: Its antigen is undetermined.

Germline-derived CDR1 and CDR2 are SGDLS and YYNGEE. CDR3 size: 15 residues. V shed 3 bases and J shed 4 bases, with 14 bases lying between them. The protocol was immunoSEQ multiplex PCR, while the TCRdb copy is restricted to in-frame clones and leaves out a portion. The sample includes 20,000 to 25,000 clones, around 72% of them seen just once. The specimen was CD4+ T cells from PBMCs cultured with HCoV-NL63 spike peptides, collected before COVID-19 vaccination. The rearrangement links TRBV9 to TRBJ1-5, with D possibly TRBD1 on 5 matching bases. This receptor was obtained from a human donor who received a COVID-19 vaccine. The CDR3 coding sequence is TGTGCCAGCAGCGCCGGACACCAATTAAATCAGCCCCAGCATTTT. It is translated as CASSAGHQLNQPQHF.